This T cell receptor beta chain came from a study of blood T cell repertoires in COVID-19. Study information: The United States, Italy and Spain supplied acute and convalescent COVID-19 samples. Sample material is recorded as cDNA or gDNA derived from T cells, B-cell-depleted T cells, or PBMCs.

V lost 3 bases and J lost 3, with 6 bases in between. The length of the CDR3 is 12 residues. The germline V gene encodes CDR1 SEHNR and CDR2 FQNEAQ (reference sequence). Under the authors' procedure: From reference gene primer amplification, estimates of nucleated cell counts were derived. Measured with immunoSEQ multiplex PCR; TCRdb has only the in-frame clones, and not every one. V and J calls and clone size are given by that table; D and trimming were obtained from the DNA. The sample lists 95,000 to 150,000 clones; approximately 90% were seen once. The chain carries TRBV7-9 and TRBJ2-7; D unclear. The source is a man in his forties with acute or convalescent COVID-19. Sample: peripheral blood. The CDR3 DNA reads TGTGCCAGCAGCTTCCAGGACTACGAGCAGTACTTC. Its protein product is CASSFQDYEQYF.